Below, 30 T cell receptor beta chains from the same sample are listed, as sequenced in a study of cytomegalovirus exposure and HLA in healthy donors. PCR used 60 Vbeta primers and 13 Jbeta primers. Profiled with immunoSEQ multiplex PCR; TCRdb holds only in-frame clones, not every one. This table holds around 85,000 clones, around 80% found once. Sequencing was done on a sample of PBMCs. Receptors originate from a man aged 30-40 years in good health and CMV-seronegative.

The V call is TRBV10-3, the J call TRBJ2-2, with a weak D call TRBD1 (6 bases). The germline V gene encodes CDR1 ENHRY and CDR2 SYGVKD. This CDR3 comprises 14 residues. V dropped 4 bases and J dropped 7 bases, with 13 bases sitting between them. This CDR3 is CAISVEGDNGELFF. The CDR3 DNA sequence: TGTGCCATCAGTGTCGAGGGGGACAACGGGGAGCTGTTTTTT.

V and J are TRBV5-1 and TRBJ1-1; 7 bases fit TRBD1. The V gene end was trimmed by 4 bases and the J gene end by 3 bases; junction bases not matched to a gene: 9. The CDR3 runs 15 residues. Germline assignment: CDR1 SGHRS and CDR2 YFSETQ. DNA of the CDR3: TGCGCCAGCAGCGATTCGACAGGGTGGCACACTGAAGCTTTCTTT. This gives the protein CASSDSTGWHTEAFF.

V gene TRBV6-6 combines with J gene TRBJ2-7; a possible D gene is TRBD2 (6 bases). CDR1 and CDR2 (germline): MNHNY, SVGAGI (reference sequence). Trimming removed 2 bases at V and 4 bases at J, with 12 bases between. The CDR3 totals 14 residues. The CDR3 region is CASSYRDLTYEQYF. CDR3 coding DNA: TGTGCCAGCAGTTACCGGGACTTGACGTACGAGCAGTACTTC.

This chain uses TRBV4-1 with TRBJ1-2, with D tentatively TRBD1 (6 bases). Trimming cost V 5 bases and J 3 bases, with 10 bases left between them. CDR1 and CDR2 from the germline V gene are MGHRA and YSYEKL. The CDR3 has 13 amino acids. CDR3: CASSGYRDYGYTF. CDR3 sequence (DNA): TGCGCCAGCAGCGGTTACAGGGACTATGGCTACACCTTC.

This rearrangement joins TRBV7-9 to TRBJ2-7; 10 positions agree with TRBD1. After removal of 11 bases from V and 2 bases from J, the junction contained 9 bases not matched to a gene. The CDR3 is 14 amino acids. Germline CDR1 SEHNR, CDR2 FQNEAQ (reference sequence). CDR3 amino acids: CASARTGGTYEQYF. The CDR3, as DNA: TGTGCCTCGGCGCGGACAGGGGGAACCTACGAGCAGTACTTC.

The chain uses TRBV7-9 and TRBJ1-2, with D hard to call. V was shortened by 0 bases and J by 2 bases, with 13 bases between the two germline ends. Germline values: CDR1 SEHNR, CDR2 FQNEAQ (reference sequence). The CDR3 runs 16 residues. DNA of the CDR3: TGTGCCAGCAGCTTAGCGTTAACAGCCGAGAACTATGGCTACACCTTC. Amino acids: CASSLALTAENYGYTF.

This clone has a handful of counts. The CDR3, as DNA: TGCAGCGTTGCCCTCCGTGGGGGGATACAACTAGCTAACTATGGCTACACCTTC. Translating gives CSVALRGGIQLANYGYTF. The chain employs TRBV29-1 and TRBJ1-2; D might be TRBD1 (5 bases). Trimming cost V 4 bases and J 0 bases, with 24 bases left between them. CDR3 length: 18 amino acids. Per the germline V gene, CDR1 is SQVTM and CDR2 is ANQGSEA.

V is TRBV5-4 and J is TRBJ2-7, with D possibly being TRBD1 (6 bases). Germline CDR1 reads SGHNT; CDR2 reads YYREEE (reference sequence). The CDR3 consists of 17 residues. V shed 5 bases and J shed 2 bases, with 23 bases lying between them. The CDR3 DNA reads TGTGCCAGCAGGAGCGGACAGTCTATTACTAATCCCTACGAGCAGTACTTC. Amino acids: CASRSGQSITNPYEQYF.

This clone was counted only a few times. The chain employs TRBV19 and TRBJ1-2; D is undetermined. Between the trimmed V and J ends, which lost 7 bases and 6 bases, there was a span of 15 bases. This CDR3 has 13 residues. Germline CDR1 LNHDA, CDR2 SQIVND (reference sequence). Written as DNA, the CDR3 is TGTGCCAGTAAGGAACGGGGAGTGCATGGCTACACCTTC. This sequence encodes CASKERGVHGYTF.

As to this clone: This CDR3 is also generated by other DNA sequences in the sample. The chain recombines TRBV5-1 with TRBJ2-3; D not resolved. Germline CDR1 is SGHRS and CDR2 is YFSETQ. The V gene lost 1 base and the J gene lost 4 bases, with 4 bases spanning the gap. This CDR3 has 12 residues. The CDR3 DNA follows: TGCGCCAGCAGCTTGTCATCAGATACGCAGTATTTT. Encoded protein: CASSLSSDTQYF.

This rearrangement joins TRBV7-6 to TRBJ2-3; D is uncertain. V was clipped by 2 bases and J by 0 bases, with 18 bases between them. Germline V gives CDR1 SGHVS, CDR2 FNYEAQ. The CDR3 has 18 amino acids. Written as DNA, the CDR3 is TGTGCCAGCAGCTTACGCGGTTTTGGCGGCCAAAGCACAGATACGCAGTATTTT. Translating it yields CASSLRGFGGQSTDTQYF.

The rearrangement uses TRBV7-9 and TRBJ1-1; D gene uncertain. The V gene's germline CDR1 is SEHNR and CDR2 FQNEAQ (reference sequence). The V end was cut by 1 base, the J end by 1 base, with 7 bases between. The CDR3 extends over 14 amino acids. The CDR3 loop is CASSLGYGNTEAFF. The CDR3 bases are TGTGCCAGCAGCTTAGGATACGGGAACACTGAAGCTTTCTTT.

A few counts support this clone. The gene calls are TRBV7-9 and TRBJ1-2; no reliable D call. The germline CDR1 and CDR2 sequences are SEHNR and FQNEAQ (reference sequence). This CDR3 comprises 14 residues. The germline V and J ends were trimmed by 4 bases and 2 bases, with 11 bases remaining between them. The CDR3 nucleotides read TGTGCCAGCAGCTATAGTCCAGCGAACTATGGCTACACCTTC. It encodes CASSYSPANYGYTF.

The V gene is TRBV7-2, the J gene TRBJ1-2; the D gene is possibly TRBD1 (5 bases). The germline V gene encodes CDR1 SGHTA and CDR2 FQGNSA. Trimming cost V 6 bases and J 8 bases, with 16 bases left between them. The CDR3 is made up of 13 amino acids. CDR3 residues: CASSSPGLLGYTF. CDR3 DNA sequence: TGTGCCAGCAGTTCCCCGGGACTTCTCGGCTACACCTTC.

This clone is medium-sized (0.01 to 0.1%). CDR3 protein: CASSLVFGEKLFF. The CDR3 nucleotides are TGTGCCAGCAGCTTGGTTTTCGGTGAAAAACTGTTTTTT. The chain combines TRBV5-6 with TRBJ1-4; unclear D gene. The CDR3 totals 13 residues. Germline V gene data show CDR1 as SGHDT and CDR2 as YYEEEE. V gave up 0 bases and J gave up 7 bases, with 7 bases separating them.

The chain joins TRBV9 to TRBJ2-3, with 10 nucleotides matching TRBD2. The CDR3 consists of 15 residues. Germline V gives CDR1 SGDLS, CDR2 YYNGEE. Germline trimming cut 1 base from V and 6 bases from J; bases unmatched to any gene: 5. The CDR3 DNA sequence: TGTGCCAGCAGCGTATTGGCTAGCGGGAGCGATACGCAGTATTTT. Encoded protein: CASSVLASGSDTQYF. Based on the CDR3 plus reference TRBV9 and TRBJ2-3, the full variable domain is DSGVTQTPKHLITATGQRVTLRCSPRSGDLSVYWYQQSLDQGLQFLIQYYNGEERAKGNILERFSAQQFPDLHSELNLSSLELGDSALYFCASSVLASGSDTQYFGPGTRLTVL.

The chain recombines TRBV4-1 with TRBJ1-1, with a weak D call TRBD1 (6 bases). Germline V gene lookup returns CDR1 MGHRA and CDR2 YSYEKL. CDR3 size: 16 residues. Trimming removed 0 bases at V and 4 bases at J, with 15 bases between. The CDR3 nucleotides read TGCGCCAGCAGCCAAGATGTGGGGGCGCGGGTCACTGAAGCTTTCTTT. Translating gives CASSQDVGARVTEAFF.

CDR3 nucleotides: TGTGCCAGCTCACCGCTAATGCCCGCTTCCTCCTACGAGCAGTACTTC. Protein product: CASSPLMPASSYEQYF. The genes are TRBV18 and TRBJ2-7, with D unclear. The CDR3 contains 16 residues. Germline CDR1 is KGHSH and CDR2 is LQKENI. Between the trimmed V and J ends, which lost 3 bases and 0 bases, there was a span of 15 bases.

This chain links TRBV4-1 with TRBJ2-3; 10 nucleotides agree with TRBD2. V lost 1 base to trimming and J lost 4 bases; unmatched junction nucleotides: 23. The germline V gene encodes CDR1 MGHRA and CDR2 YSYEKL. The CDR3 is made up of 22 amino acids. The CDR3 sequence is CASSQVIHPLSGRWGLADTQYF. CDR3 nucleotide sequence: TGCGCCAGCAGCCAAGTTATCCACCCACTTAGCGGGAGGTGGGGGTTGGCAGATACGCAGTATTTT.

J is TRBJ2-3 and V is TRBV7-2, with D hard to call. The CDR3 has 15 amino acids. The germline CDR1 and CDR2 sequences are SGHTA and FQGNSA. The V end was cut by 6 bases, the J end by 0 bases, with 13 bases between. The CDR3 DNA sequence: TGTGCCAGCAGTCTTCAGGCAGCTAGCACAGATACGCAGTATTTT. Amino acid sequence: CASSLQAASTDTQYF. The full variable domain, with the rest looked up from reference TRBV7-2 and TRBJ2-3, is GAGVSQSPSNKVTEKGKDVELRCDPISGHTALYWYRQSLGQGLEFLIYFQGNSAPDKSGLPSDRFSAERTGGSVSTLTIQRTQQEDSAVYLCASSLQAASTDTQYFGPGTRLTVL.

The chain joins TRBV14 to TRBJ2-7; a weak D match, TRBD2 (6 bases). The CDR3 extends over 15 amino acids. Germline V CDR1 and CDR2: SGHDN, FVKESK. Trimming took off 0 bases at V and 6 bases at J, with 15 bases between the two ends. The CDR3 is CASSQDRAGRSEQYF. CDR3 DNA sequence: TGTGCCAGCAGCCAAGATCGGGCAGGGAGGAGCGAGCAGTACTTC.

V is TRBV7-7 and J is TRBJ2-5, with D possibly being TRBD2 (5 bases). CDR1 and CDR2 from the germline V gene are SSHAT and FNYEAQ (reference sequence). V lost 3 bases and J 7 bases, leaving 6 bases between the germline ends. This CDR3 is 11 amino acids long. The CDR3 loop is CASSFGGTQYF. For the CDR3, the DNA is TGTGCCAGCAGCTTCGGAGGGACCCAGTACTTC.

The chain recombines TRBV30 with TRBJ2-7; 10 nucleotides align to TRBD1. Germline-derived CDR1 and CDR2 are GTSNPN and SVGIG (reference sequence). The V and J ends lost 2 bases and 6 bases, in that order; junction bases with no gene match: 7. This CDR3 is 14 amino acids long. CDR3 nucleotide sequence: TGTGCCTGGAGTACCCCCGGGGACAGGGGCGAGCAGTACTTC. It codes for CAWSTPGDRGEQYF. The full variable domain, rest sourced from reference TRBV30 and TRBJ2-7, is SQTIHQWPATLVQPVGSPLSLECTVEGTSNPNLYWYRQAAGRGLQLLFYSVGIGQISSEVPQNLSASRPQDRQFILSSKKLLLSDSGFYLCAWSTPGDRGEQYFGPGTRLTVT.

The chain recombines TRBV6-4 with TRBJ2-3; a weak D match, TRBD2 (7 bases). This CDR3 contains 17 residues. The germline V gene encodes CDR1 MRHNA and CDR2 SNTAGT. The V gene lost 0 bases and the J gene lost 1 base, with 14 bases spanning the gap. CDR3 DNA: TGTGCCAGCAGTGACTCGCCGGGGGGCGGGGGCACAGATACGCAGTATTTT. Translating gives CASSDSPGGGGTDTQYF.

This chain links TRBV27 with TRBJ2-1; 8 bases are a match to TRBD2. V lost 3 bases, J lost 3 bases, and 7 bases stayed unmatched. The length of the CDR3 is 16 residues. Per germline, CDR1 MNHEY and CDR2 SMNVEV (reference sequence). The CDR3 coding sequence is TGTGCCAGCAGTTTCGAAGGGCGGGAGGTCTACAATGAGCAGTTCTTC. The encoded protein is CASSFEGREVYNEQFF.

CDR3 loop: CASSLPSSYNEQFF. The DNA of the CDR3 is TGTGCCAGCAGCTTACCGAGCTCCTACAATGAGCAGTTCTTC. The V gene is TRBV5-4, the J gene TRBJ2-1; D gene uncertain. The CDR3 spans 14 residues. Germline loops: CDR1 SGHNT, CDR2 YYREEE (reference sequence). The V end lost 2 bases, the J end lost 0 bases, and 6 bases lay between the germline ends.

This clone was recorded a few times. CDR3 loop: CASSSDRGRSYEQYF. The CDR3 DNA sequence: TGTGCCAGCAGCTCGGACAGGGGTAGGTCCTACGAGCAGTACTTC. The chain links TRBV7-8 to TRBJ2-7; 9 bases are shared with TRBD1. Germline CDR1 is SGHVS and CDR2 is FQNEAQ. This CDR3 spans 15 amino acids. After removal of 4 bases from V and 1 base from J, the junction contained 5 bases not matched to a gene.

This clone was recorded only once. This rearrangement joins TRBV5-1 to TRBJ2-7; D is perhaps TRBD2 (6 bases). This CDR3 is 13 amino acids long. Germline V gene data show CDR1 as SGHRS and CDR2 as YFSETQ. V was pared by 4 bases and J by 4 bases, with 12 bases between. The CDR3 bases are TGCGCCAGCAGCGTGGAGACTAGTTACGAGCAGTACTTC. Amino acid sequence: CASSVETSYEQYF.

This chain uses TRBV2 with TRBJ1-5; D may be TRBD1 (5 bases). Germline values: CDR1 SNHLY, CDR2 FYNNEI. V gave up 5 bases and J gave up 3 bases, with 17 bases separating them. This CDR3 is built from 16 residues. The CDR3 region has the DNA TGTGCCAGCAGTTCGGCGGCAGGGCGTTTCAATCAGCCCCAGCATTTT. It codes for CASSSAAGRFNQPQHF.

J is TRBJ2-5 and V is TRBV11-2; unclear D gene. The CDR3 extends over 15 amino acids. Germline V gene data show CDR1 as SGHAT and CDR2 as FQNNGV. With 3 bases removed from V and 4 bases from J, the gap between germline ends came to 15 bases. CDR3 loop: CASSFSSSHRETQYF. CDR3 nucleotide sequence: TGTGCCAGCAGCTTCTCCTCATCCCACAGAGAGACCCAGTACTTC. The whole variable domain, filled in from reference TRBV11-2 and TRBJ2-5, reads EAGVAQSPRYKIIEKRQSVAFWCNPISGHATLYWYQQILGQGPKLLIQFQNNGVVDDSQLPKDRFSAERLKGVDSTLKIQPAKLEDSAVYLCASSFSSSHRETQYFGPGTRLLVL.